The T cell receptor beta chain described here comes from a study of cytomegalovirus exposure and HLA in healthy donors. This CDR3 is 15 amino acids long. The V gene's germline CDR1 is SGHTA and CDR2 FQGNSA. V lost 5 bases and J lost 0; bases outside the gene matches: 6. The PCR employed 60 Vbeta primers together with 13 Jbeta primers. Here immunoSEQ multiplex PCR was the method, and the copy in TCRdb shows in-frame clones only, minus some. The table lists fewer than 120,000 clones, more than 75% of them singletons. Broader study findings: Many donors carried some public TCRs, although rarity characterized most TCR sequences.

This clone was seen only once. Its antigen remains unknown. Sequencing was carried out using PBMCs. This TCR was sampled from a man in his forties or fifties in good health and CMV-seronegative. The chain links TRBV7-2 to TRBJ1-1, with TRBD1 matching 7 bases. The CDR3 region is CASSRPGTVNTEAFF. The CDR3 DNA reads TGTGCCAGCAGCCGTCCCGGGACAGTGAACACTGAAGCTTTCTTT.